This TCR beta chain was recovered during a study of shared clonotypes between healthy human individuals. Study conclusions and caveats: Limited genetic and exposure-history diversity came from having few donors.

Researchers ran the assay at a deep level. The authors distributed each subset's genomic DNA evenly over several immunoSEQ plates. It was roughly 190 ng DNA, around 33,000 T cell genomes, that sorted-subset replicate PCRs used. Assay used: immunoSEQ multiplex PCR; TCRdb lists only in-frame clones, some missing. This table holds 800,000 to 1,200,000 clones, 75% to 85% found once. In regard to this clone: As yet, its antigen is unknown.

V lost 5 bases to trimming and J lost 4 bases, with 21 bases between them. CDR3 length: 17 residues. Germline V gives CDR1 SGHTA, CDR2 FQGTGA. The rearrangement uses TRBV7-3 and TRBJ2-1; TRBD1 is a possible D gene (6 bases). The sequenced sample was memory CD4+ T cells from PBMCs. As to subset: CD45RA-negative fraction. The sequence came from a man aged 18 to 29 in good health. Some clones in this sample may be carry-over from other donors' samples. The DNA of the CDR3 is TGTGCCAGCAGCCCAAACGCCCAGGGGTTTGGGTACAATGAGCAGTTCTTC. Amino acids: CASSPNAQGFGYNEQFF.